This section outlines one TCR beta chain sequence together with its context. V dropped 6 bases and J dropped 7 bases, with 13 bases sitting between them. The CDR3 extends over 11 amino acids. From germline, CDR1 is DFQATT and CDR2 SNEGSKA (reference sequence). The data originate from a study of blood T cell repertoires in COVID-19. Across the whole study: Sources were T cells, B-cell-depleted T cells, or PBMCs; the material itself was cDNA or gDNA.

Libraries were prepared by immunoSEQ multiplex PCR; TCRdb keeps only in-frame clonotypes and omits some of them. This sample yields about 260,000 clones, of which 88% are seen a single time; around 11% belongs to the top ten. The sequenced sample consisted of peripheral blood. This clonotype originated in a woman aged 30 to 39 with COVID-19, enrolled during active disease. V is TRBV20-1 and J is TRBJ2-7, with D perhaps matching TRBD2 (5 bases). CDR3 nucleotide sequence: TGCAGTGCAAGGAGAGGGAGAGAGCAGTACTTC. Its translation is CSARRGREQYF.